This is a list of T cell receptor beta chains from one sample in a study of cytomegalovirus exposure and HLA in healthy donors. The data were produced by immunoSEQ multiplex PCR, yet TCRdb's version contains in-frame clones alone and is incomplete. This sample carries tens of thousands of clones, less than 70% of them seen once, and the ten largest clones take 20% to 25%. The specimen was PBMCs. All receptors come from a man aged 45-65 years in good health and CMV-seropositive. CDR3s include the opening cysteine and the closing phenylalanine or tryptophan. A D gene is named only where the DNA matches it firmly. Some rows have no size entry. The others give once, few or many, or a class for an expanded clone.

clone_size: NA
v_call: TRBV7-2
j_call: TRBJ2-7
d_call: TRBD1
cdr3_length: 15
cdr3_aa: CASSSPGQGGYEQYF
cdr3_nt: TGTGCCAGCAGCTCGCCCGGACAGGGAGGTTACGAGCAGTACTTC

clone_size: NA
v_call: TRBV7-9
j_call: TRBJ1-5
d_call: TRBD1
cdr3_length: 14
cdr3_aa: CASSLDTGGQPQHF
cdr3_nt: TGTGCCAGCAGCTTAGATACAGGGGGACAGCCCCAGCATTTT

clone_size: NA
v_call: TRBV4-3
j_call: TRBJ2-3
d_call: NA
cdr3_length: 15
cdr3_aa: CASSQGPGDPDTQYF
cdr3_nt: TGCGCCAGCAGCCAAGGCCCAGGGGATCCAGATACGCAGTATTTT

clone_size: NA
v_call: TRBV29-1
j_call: TRBJ2-1
d_call: TRBD2
cdr3_length: 14
cdr3_aa: CSVVGLAGDNEQFF
cdr3_nt: TGCAGCGTTGTTGGACTAGCGGGGGACAATGAGCAGTTCTTC

clone_size: NA
v_call: TRBV28
j_call: TRBJ1-5
d_call: NA
cdr3_length: 14
cdr3_aa: CASSLMSDNQPQHF
cdr3_nt: TGTGCCAGCAGTTTAATGAGTGACAATCAGCCCCAGCATTTT

clone_size: few
v_call: TRBV5-4
j_call: TRBJ2-5
d_call: TRBD1
cdr3_length: 16
cdr3_aa: CASSLGDRGIQETQYF
cdr3_nt: TGTGCCAGCAGCTTGGGGGACAGGGGGATACAGGAGACCCAGTACTTC

clone_size: few
v_call: TRBV7-6
j_call: TRBJ2-6
d_call: TRBD1
cdr3_length: 15
cdr3_aa: CASSKQGLGANVLTF
cdr3_nt: TGTGCCAGCAGCAAACAGGGGTTAGGGGCCAACGTCCTGACTTTC

clone_size: NA
v_call: TRBV5-8
j_call: TRBJ1-5
d_call: TRBD1
cdr3_length: 13
cdr3_aa: CASSQGARQPQHF
cdr3_nt: TGTGCCAGCAGTCAGGGGGCCCGCCAGCCCCAGCATTTT

clone_size: many
v_call: TRBV19
j_call: TRBJ2-7
d_call: NA
cdr3_length: 14
cdr3_aa: CASSGRGVSYEQYF
cdr3_nt: TGTGCCAGTAGTGGCAGGGGAGTCTCCTACGAGCAGTACTTC

clone_size: NA
v_call: TRBV29-1
j_call: TRBJ2-5
d_call: TRBD1
cdr3_length: 11
cdr3_aa: CSVTGLETQYF
cdr3_nt: TGCAGCGTGACAGGGTTGGAGACCCAGTACTTC

clone_size: NA
v_call: TRBV7-7
j_call: TRBJ2-5
d_call: NA
cdr3_length: 14
cdr3_aa: CASSLDGGQETQYF
cdr3_nt: TGTGCTAGCAGCTTAGATGGCGGACAAGAGACCCAGTACTTC

clone_size: NA
v_call: TRBV7-9
j_call: TRBJ2-1
d_call: TRBD2
cdr3_length: 14
cdr3_aa: CASSPPSGVNEQFF
cdr3_nt: TGTGCCAGCAGCCCCCCTAGCGGGGTGAATGAGCAGTTCTTC

clone_size: few
v_call: TRBV4-3
j_call: TRBJ2-7
d_call: NA
cdr3_length: 14
cdr3_aa: CASSQDNGYYEQYF
cdr3_nt: TGCGCCAGCAGCCAGGACAACGGATACTACGAGCAGTACTTC

clone_size: NA
v_call: TRBV5-1
j_call: TRBJ2-1
d_call: TRBD2
cdr3_length: 19
cdr3_aa: CASSSIAGLAGSGYNEQFF
cdr3_nt: TGCGCCAGCAGCTCGATCGCGGGACTAGCGGGATCTGGCTACAATGAGCAGTTCTTC

clone_size: NA
v_call: TRBV5-6
j_call: TRBJ2-7
d_call: NA
cdr3_length: 12
cdr3_aa: CASSPGRHEQYF
cdr3_nt: TGTGCCAGCAGCCCGGGGAGACACGAGCAGTACTTC

clone_size: NA
v_call: TRBV5-1
j_call: TRBJ2-5
d_call: NA
cdr3_length: 14
cdr3_aa: CASSSSGQQETQYF
cdr3_nt: TGCGCCAGCAGCTCCTCCGGACAGCAAGAGACCCAGTACTTC

clone_size: NA
v_call: TRBV27
j_call: TRBJ2-3
d_call: TRBD2
cdr3_length: 15
cdr3_aa: CASSTRGRTTDTQYF
cdr3_nt: TGTGCCAGCAGTACCCGCGGGAGGACCACAGATACGCAGTATTTT

clone_size: few
v_call: TRBV28
j_call: TRBJ1-3
d_call: NA
cdr3_length: 16
cdr3_aa: CASRPQQGHSGNTIYF
cdr3_nt: TGTGCCAGCAGACCTCAACAGGGTCACTCTGGAAACACCATATATTTT

clone_size: NA
v_call: TRBV28
j_call: TRBJ1-2
d_call: NA
cdr3_length: 12
cdr3_aa: CASSGTHASYTF
cdr3_nt: TGTGCCAGCAGTGGGACACACGCCAGCTACACCTTC

clone_size: NA
v_call: TRBV6-5
j_call: TRBJ1-4
d_call: NA
cdr3_length: 15
cdr3_aa: CASLMTGLTGEKLFF
cdr3_nt: TGTGCCAGCTTGATGACGGGTCTGACAGGCGAAAAACTGTTTTTT

clone_size: NA
v_call: TRBV4-1
j_call: TRBJ1-5
d_call: NA
cdr3_length: 15
cdr3_aa: CASSPKEGRGQPQHF
cdr3_nt: TGCGCCAGCAGCCCGAAGGAGGGCCGTGGGCAGCCCCAGCATTTT

clone_size: NA
v_call: TRBV6-5
j_call: TRBJ2-3
d_call: NA
cdr3_length: 14
cdr3_aa: CASSSGLYTDTQYF
cdr3_nt: TGTGCCAGCAGCTCCGGACTGTACACAGATACGCAGTATTTT

clone_size: NA
v_call: TRBV29-1
j_call: TRBJ2-1
d_call: TRBD1
cdr3_length: 13
cdr3_aa: CSANRGYYNEQFF
cdr3_nt: TGCAGCGCAAACAGGGGTTACTACAATGAGCAGTTCTTC

clone_size: NA
v_call: TRBV6-6
j_call: TRBJ2-7
d_call: TRBD2
cdr3_length: 16
cdr3_aa: CASSYHRTSGRDEQYF
cdr3_nt: TGTGCCAGCAGTTATCACCGGACTAGCGGGAGGGACGAGCAGTACTTC

clone_size: NA
v_call: TRBV11-2
j_call: TRBJ1-4
d_call: NA
cdr3_length: 14
cdr3_aa: CASSLGSSNEKLFF
cdr3_nt: TGTGCCAGCAGCTTAGGCAGTTCTAATGAAAAACTGTTTTTT

clone_size: NA
v_call: TRBV30
j_call: TRBJ1-4
d_call: TRBD1
cdr3_length: 15
cdr3_aa: CAWTSRGQGNEKLFF
cdr3_nt: TGTGCCTGGACTTCTCGGGGACAGGGAAATGAAAAACTGTTTTTT

clone_size: NA
v_call: TRBV28
j_call: TRBJ1-1
d_call: NA
cdr3_length: 13
cdr3_aa: CASSTGRNTEAFF
cdr3_nt: TGTGCCAGCAGTACGGGTCGTAACACTGAAGCTTTCTTT

clone_size: NA
v_call: TRBV5-1
j_call: TRBJ2-3
d_call: NA
cdr3_length: 14
cdr3_aa: CASSAGGFTDTQYF
cdr3_nt: TGCGCCAGCAGCGCCGGCGGATTCACAGATACGCAGTATTTT

clone_size: NA
v_call: TRBV2
j_call: TRBJ1-5
d_call: NA
cdr3_length: 13
cdr3_aa: CASTSGRNQPQHF
cdr3_nt: TGTGCCAGCACTAGCGGCAGGAATCAGCCCCAGCATTTT

clone_size: NA
v_call: TRBV7-2
j_call: TRBJ2-1
d_call: TRBD1
cdr3_length: 13
cdr3_aa: CASSRDRDNEQFF
cdr3_nt: TGTGCCAGCAGCCGGGACAGGGACAATGAGCAGTTCTTC

clone_size: NA
v_call: TRBV10-2
j_call: TRBJ2-3
d_call: NA
cdr3_length: 15
cdr3_aa: CASSELRLDADTQYF
cdr3_nt: TGCGCCAGCAGTGAGTTAAGGCTAGATGCAGATACGCAGTATTTT

clone_size: NA
v_call: TRBV5-1
j_call: TRBJ2-7
d_call: TRBD1
cdr3_length: 16
cdr3_aa: CASNPIVGTGVYEQYF
cdr3_nt: TGCGCCAGCAACCCAATCGTGGGGACAGGGGTTTACGAGCAGTACTTC

clone_size: NA
v_call: TRBV30
j_call: TRBJ2-4
d_call: TRBD2
cdr3_length: 14
cdr3_aa: CAWMGRELKNIQYF
cdr3_nt: TGTGCCTGGATGGGGCGGGAGCTCAAAAACATTCAGTACTTC

clone_size: few
v_call: TRBV29-1
j_call: TRBJ2-1
d_call: NA
cdr3_length: 11
cdr3_aa: CSVSHYNEQFF
cdr3_nt: TGCAGCGTGTCACACTACAATGAGCAGTTCTTC

clone_size: NA
v_call: TRBV4-3
j_call: TRBJ1-1
d_call: NA
cdr3_length: 17
cdr3_aa: CASSHGRSQGWFTEAFF
cdr3_nt: TGCGCCAGCAGCCACGGACGTTCTCAGGGATGGTTCACTGAAGCTTTCTTT

clone_size: NA
v_call: TRBV27
j_call: TRBJ2-7
d_call: NA
cdr3_length: 15
cdr3_aa: CASTRLGLSSYEQYF
cdr3_nt: TGTGCCAGCACCAGGCTGGGTCTCAGCTCCTACGAGCAGTACTTC